These T cell receptor beta chains were read from a single sample in a study of cytomegalovirus exposure and HLA in healthy donors. Here immunoSEQ multiplex PCR was the method, and the copy in TCRdb shows in-frame clones only, minus some. The repertoire holds about 110,000 clones, under 97% seen once, with 0.67% in the top ten. Sequencing was carried out using PBMCs. These receptors all come from a woman younger than 30 in good health and CMV-seronegative. CDR3s leave out the opening cysteine and the closing phenylalanine or tryptophan. The D gene is left open where the match is weak.

d_call j_call v_call cdr3_aa
- TRBJ2-3 TRBV7-2 ASSLGAGTSTDTQY
- TRBJ2-2 TRBV5-4 ASRRASVGELF
TRBD2 TRBJ2-1 TRBV5-4 ASVLRAGGQDEQF
- TRBJ2-1 TRBV4-2 ASSQALLGGGNEQF
TRBD1 TRBJ1-2 TRBV2 ASDTGTGGIYGYT
TRBD1 TRBJ1-2 TRBV5-1 ASSQGQSGGYT
TRBD1 TRBJ1-1 TRBV6-5 ASSPETGGGTEAF
- TRBJ1-6 TRBV28 ASSLGGRNSPLH
- TRBJ1-2 TRBV2 ASSEGTAYGYT
- TRBJ1-5 TRBV7-8 ASSRRVSNQPQH
- TRBJ2-7 TRBV6-1 ASSARSQGYEQY
TRBD1 TRBJ1-2 TRBV5-8 ASSYTGGSYGYT
- TRBJ1-1 TRBV7-2 ASRLRGSVLVNTEAF
TRBD1 TRBJ1-1 TRBV19 ASDDRARLNTEAF
- TRBJ2-7 TRBV28 ASSFLDRRDEQY
TRBD1 TRBJ2-7 TRBV7-9 ASSRPQGDTYEQY
TRBD1 TRBJ2-2 TRBV4-1 ASSQGGQAGGELF
TRBD1 TRBJ1-6 TRBV6-6 ASINGTGVSPLH
- TRBJ2-1 TRBV18 ASSPGLNSRGKQF
- TRBJ1-4 TRBV5-1 ASSPGRGINEKLF
- TRBJ2-7 TRBV19 ASSRGGGIKYYEQY
- TRBJ2-5 TRBV14 ASSQDSGVREAQY
- TRBJ2-7 TRBV9 ASSVTGGGREQY
- TRBJ2-7 TRBV7-6 ASSESTGSYEQY